Each of the 23 T cell receptor beta chains below was sequenced from the same sample in a study of T cell repertoires in cytomegalovirus infection. These receptors' antigens are unknown. TCRdb itself ran the reads through MiXCR, one entry per CDR3 protein. Of under 150,000 distinct CDR3 sequences in the sample, under 35% are singletons; the top ten hold around two fifths. The sequencing here drew on CD8+ T cells from cultured PBMCs, taken from culture after CMV antigen stimulation. The source of these receptors is a human donor in good health (CMV status not recorded). Some clones in this sample may be carry-over from other donors' samples.

This clonotype was seen repeatedly, ten times or more. The chain links TRBV6-1 to TRBJ2-2; 11 nucleotides line up with TRBD2. J lost 4 bases, V lost 7 bases, and 17 bases had no gene match. CDR1 is MNHNS, CDR2 SASEGT, per germline. CDR3 size: 19 residues. CDR3 protein: CASTRRGVAGGILTGELFF. CDR3 nucleotides: TGTGCCAGCACCAGACGGGGGGTAGCGGGGGGGATACTCACCGGGGAGCTGTTTTTT.

The chain has TRBV6-5 and TRBJ1-6, with D possibly being TRBD1 (5 bases). The CDR3 contains 14 residues. Germline V gene sequence: CDR1 MNHEY, CDR2 SVGAGI. Trimming shortened V by 2 bases and J by 6 bases, and 8 bases separated the two germline ends. The CDR3 protein is CASSYGGSNSPLHF. DNA for the CDR3: TGTGCCAGCAGTTACGGGGGTAGTAATTCACCCCTCCACTTT.

In this sample, this clonotype turned up a few times. The chain recombines TRBV6-1 with TRBJ2-5; the D gene is possibly TRBD1 (5 bases). Between the trimmed V and J ends, which lost 6 bases and 4 bases, there was a span of 18 bases. The germline gives CDR1 MNHNS, CDR2 SASEGT. CDR3 length: 15 residues. The CDR3 region has the DNA TGTGCCAGCAGGGACCCCCAGGGCGGAAGAGAGACCCAGTACTTC. Amino acids: CASRDPQGGRETQYF.

This clonotype was picked up many times. V usage is TRBV12-3 or TRBV12-4 and J usage is TRBJ2-3, with D perhaps being TRBD1 or TRBD2 (6 bases each). V was clipped by 5 bases and J by 3 bases, with 12 bases between them. The CDR3 loop spans 14 amino acids. DNA for the CDR3: TGTGCCAGCAGTGTCACAGGGACTACAGATACGCAGTATTTT. Translating it yields CASSVTGTTDTQYF.

This clonotype was seen repeatedly, ten times or more. The J gene is TRBJ1-5, the V gene TRBV24-1, with TRBD1 identical over 7 bases. Germline V gene sequence: CDR1 KGHDR, CDR2 SFDVKD. V shed 4 bases and J 4 bases; nucleotides not matched to a gene: 9. The CDR3 totals 16 residues. CDR3 sequence (DNA): TGTGCCACCAGTGACTCGACAGGGTTTCAGAATCAGCCCCAGCATTTT. Protein product: CATSDSTGFQNQPQHF.

This chain uses TRBV12-3 or TRBV12-4 with TRBJ2-3; TRBD2 agrees at 8 bases. The CDR3 covers 14 residues. V dropped 5 bases and J dropped 6; count of bases not matched to a gene: 7. In DNA form, the CDR3 reads TGTGCCAGCAGTCTCCGGGGGGGCCCGGATACGCAGTATTTT. Translating it yields CASSLRGGPDTQYF.

This clonotype came up many times. The chain combines TRBV7-8 with TRBJ2-1; D ambiguous. The CDR3 has 15 residues. Per germline, CDR1 SGHVS and CDR2 FQNEAQ. V lost 1 base, J lost 7 bases, and 14 bases lay in between. CDR3: CASSLVGPSGNEQFF. CDR3 nucleotides: TGTGCCAGCAGCTTAGTCGGGCCCTCCGGGAATGAGCAGTTCTTC. Full variable domain (outside the CDR3, taken from reference TRBV7-8 and TRBJ2-1): GAGVSQSPRYKVAKRGQDVALRCDPISGHVSLFWYQQALGQGPEFLTYFQNEAQLDKSGLPSDRFFAERPEGSVSTLKIQRTQQEDSAVYLCASSLVGPSGNEQFFGPGTRLTVL.

This chain uses TRBV20-1 with TRBJ2-5, with 14 positions matching TRBD2. Per germline, CDR1 DFQATT and CDR2 SNEGSKA (reference sequence). The junction had 13 bases not matched to a gene; V was cut back by 3 bases and J by 1 base. The CDR3 totals 19 residues. CDR3 bases: TGCAGTGCTAGCTCCGCGGGACTAGCGGGGGCGGGGGTCCAAGAGACCCAGTACTTC. It yields the protein CSASSAGLAGAGVQETQYF.

This clonotype was recorded at least ten times. J is TRBJ2-1 and V is TRBV7-2; 10 positions agree with TRBD2. Germline CDR1 reads SGHTA; CDR2 reads FQGNSA. CDR3 length: 15 amino acids. The trim removed 2 bases at V and 11 bases at J, leaving 9 bases unmatched. CDR3 DNA sequence: TGTGCCAGCAGCTTATGGCCTAGCGGGGGAAGGAAGCAGTTCTTC. Translating gives CASSLWPSGGRKQFF.

V and J are TRBV6-6 and TRBJ2-1; 13 bases align to TRBD2. There are 17 residues in the CDR3. Trimming cost V 5 bases and J 0 bases; bases outside gene matches: 4. Per the germline V gene, CDR1 is MNHNY and CDR2 is SVGAGI (reference sequence). In DNA form, the CDR3 reads TGTGCCAGCAGTGGACTAGCGGGGGAGAGCTCCTACAATGAGCAGTTCTTC. This translates into CASSGLAGESSYNEQFF.

This clonotype was seen at least ten times. This chain connects TRBV4-1 to TRBJ2-6; D ambiguous. CDR1 is MGHRA and CDR2 is YSYEKL in the germline V gene. This CDR3 is 15 amino acids long. Trimming took off 1 base at V and 2 bases at J, with 6 bases between the two ends. The CDR3 loop is CASSQVGTGANVLTF. CDR3 coding DNA: TGCGCCAGCAGCCAAGTCGGCACTGGGGCCAACGTCCTGACTTTC.

The chain combines TRBV19 with TRBJ2-1; D is possibly TRBD2 (6 bases). Germline-derived CDR1 and CDR2 are LNHDA and SQIVND (reference sequence). This CDR3 has 14 residues. V was trimmed by 3 bases and J by 2 bases, leaving 8 bases between them. The DNA for the CDR3 is TGTGCCAGTAGTATGCGGGGACCCTACAATGAGCAGTTCTTC. Its protein is CASSMRGPYNEQFF.

This clonotype has more than one count but fewer than ten. This rearrangement joins TRBV12-3 or TRBV12-4 to TRBJ1-1; D is uncertain. This CDR3 is 14 amino acids long. V was cut by 6 bases and J by 1 base, with 12 bases left in between. CDR3 loop: CASRGLTQNTEAFF. The CDR3 coding sequence is TGTGCCAGCAGGGGCCTGACTCAGAACACTGAAGCTTTCTTT.

J is TRBJ2-3 and V is TRBV19; 11 bases align to TRBD2. Germline assignment: CDR1 LNHDA and CDR2 SQIVND (reference sequence). The V and J ends lost 1 base and 2 bases, in that order; junction bases with no gene match: 5. The CDR3 is made up of 17 amino acids. DNA for the CDR3: TGTGCCAGTAGTATAGTAGGGACTAGCGGATTCACAGATACGCAGTATTTT. Translated: CASSIVGTSGFTDTQYF.

V gene TRBV7-6 combines with J gene TRBJ2-7; 9 nucleotides agree with TRBD1. Germline lookup yields CDR1 SGHVS and CDR2 FNYEAQ. There are 14 residues in the CDR3. The J segment lost 5 bases and the V segment lost 5 bases, leaving 7 bases of the junction unmatched. CDR3 coding DNA: TGTGCCAGCAGCGTACAGGGGGCGTCTCACGAGCAGTACTTC. Encoded protein: CASSVQGASHEQYF.

This rearrangement joins TRBV10-3 to TRBJ1-5; no definite D call. Looked up from germline, CDR1 is ENHRY and CDR2 is SYGVKD. V dropped 4 bases and J dropped 3 bases, with 16 bases sitting between them. This CDR3 is built from 16 residues. The chain's CDR3 is CAISGPAQDVNQPQHF. The CDR3 DNA sequence: TGTGCCATCAGTGGGCCAGCCCAAGACGTCAATCAGCCCCAGCATTTT.

This clonotype was recorded only once. A much more abundant neighbour one base away suggests this may be a read error. The V gene is TRBV12-3 or TRBV12-4, the J gene TRBJ2-1, with D unclear. The CDR3 runs 13 residues. Trimming cost V 7 bases and J 11 bases, with 18 bases left between them. This CDR3 is CASTFGLGNKQFF. The DNA of the CDR3 is TGTGCCAGCACGTTCGGATTGGGAAATAAGCAGTTCTTC.

V usage is TRBV4-3 and J usage is TRBJ1-2, with TRBD1 as a possible D gene (5 bases). V shed 0 bases and J shed 4 bases, with 9 bases lying between them. Germline CDR1 and CDR2: LGHNA and YSLEER. The CDR3 loop spans 14 amino acids. In nucleotides, the CDR3 is TGCGCCAGCAGCCAAGATCGCGGGACCTATGGCTACACCTTC. It is translated as CASSQDRGTYGYTF.

This clonotype was recorded at least ten times. The CDR3 bases are TGCGCCAGCAGCCCCGGTTGGGGTAGCAATCAGCCCCAGCATTTT. Translated: CASSPGWGSNQPQHF. The V call is TRBV5-1, the J call TRBJ1-5; no definite D call. This CDR3 region has 15 residues. The V gene's germline CDR1 is SGHRS and CDR2 YFSETQ. V lost 4 bases and J 0 bases, leaving 11 bases between the germline ends.

At least ten counts were recorded for this clonotype. The genes are TRBV7-2 and TRBJ2-1, with a weak D call TRBD1 (5 bases). Germline V gene lookup returns CDR1 SGHTA and CDR2 FQGNSA. The CDR3 spans 14 residues. The V gene lost 3 bases and the J gene lost 4 bases, with 10 bases spanning the gap. CDR3 coding DNA: TGTGCCAGCAGCTTGATGGACAATTACAATGAGCAGTTCTTC. Residues: CASSLMDNYNEQFF. The full variable domain, with the rest looked up from reference TRBV7-2 and TRBJ2-1, is GAGVSQSPSNKVTEKGKDVELRCDPISGHTALYWYRQSLGQGLEFLIYFQGNSAPDKSGLPSDRFSAERTGGSVSTLTIQRTQQEDSAVYLCASSLMDNYNEQFFGPGTRLTVL.

In its sample, this clonotype was seen a few times. This chain connects TRBV6-1 to TRBJ1-6; no clear D gene. Deletions cut 4 bases from V and 7 bases from J, with 11 bases between. CDR1 and CDR2 (germline): MNHNS, SASEGT. CDR3 size: 14 residues. DNA for the CDR3: TGTGCCAGCAGTGGGCCAGGCGAGAATTCACCCCTCCACTTT. This translates into CASSGPGENSPLHF.

This clonotype was found a few times. The chain is built from TRBV6-5 and TRBJ1-2; no clear D. Germline V lookup: CDR1 MNHEY, CDR2 SVGAGI. V gave up 0 bases and J gave up 6 bases, with 11 bases separating them. The CDR3 spans 14 residues. The CDR3 here is CASSYSSGDHGYTF. CDR3 in DNA: TGTGCCAGCAGTTACTCGAGCGGGGATCATGGCTACACCTTC.

This sequence joins TRBV5-5 and TRBJ1-4; D call uncertain. The CDR3 contains 17 residues. The V end was cut by 1 base, the J end by 0 bases, with 13 bases between. In germline, CDR1 is SGHKS, CDR2 YYEKEE (reference sequence). The CDR3 is CASSLYPRSSTNEKLFF. CDR3 sequence (DNA): TGTGCCAGCAGCTTGTATCCCAGAAGTTCAACTAATGAAAAACTGTTTTTT.